The clone carrying this T cell receptor (beta chain) was detected once. Its antigen remains unidentified. The sample holds other DNA sequences that translate to the same CDR3. The sample belongs to a study of shared clonotypes between healthy human individuals. Study details: CD4 naive and memory got three plates each, CD8 naive two, CD8 memory one. Study outcomes and limitations: With several donors compared, around 5% of naive CD4 clonotypes were shared.

The table came from immunoSEQ multiplex PCR; TCRdb's copy has only in-frame clones and leaves some out. The repertoire holds 2 million to 2.5 million clones, approximately 93% seen once, with approximately 0.36% in the top ten. The V gene's germline CDR1 is MNHEY and CDR2 SMNVEV (reference sequence). V lost 3 bases and J lost 5, with 10 bases in between. This CDR3 comprises 13 residues. There were only Caucasian adults among the donors, and all lived in Nashville, Tennessee. A CD45RA+ naive subset and a CD45RA-negative memory subset were split from CD4+ cells. V usage is TRBV27 and J usage is TRBJ2-5; TRBD1 might be the D (6 bases). This clonotype originated in a man aged 18 to 29 in good health. Some clones in this sample may be carry-over from other donors' samples. The sample taken for sequencing was naive CD4+ T cells from PBMCs. This sample's subset: CD45RA+ positively selected. CDR3 loop: CASSFRGGETQYF. The DNA for the CDR3 is TGTGCCAGCAGTTTCAGGGGCGGGGAGACCCAGTACTTC.